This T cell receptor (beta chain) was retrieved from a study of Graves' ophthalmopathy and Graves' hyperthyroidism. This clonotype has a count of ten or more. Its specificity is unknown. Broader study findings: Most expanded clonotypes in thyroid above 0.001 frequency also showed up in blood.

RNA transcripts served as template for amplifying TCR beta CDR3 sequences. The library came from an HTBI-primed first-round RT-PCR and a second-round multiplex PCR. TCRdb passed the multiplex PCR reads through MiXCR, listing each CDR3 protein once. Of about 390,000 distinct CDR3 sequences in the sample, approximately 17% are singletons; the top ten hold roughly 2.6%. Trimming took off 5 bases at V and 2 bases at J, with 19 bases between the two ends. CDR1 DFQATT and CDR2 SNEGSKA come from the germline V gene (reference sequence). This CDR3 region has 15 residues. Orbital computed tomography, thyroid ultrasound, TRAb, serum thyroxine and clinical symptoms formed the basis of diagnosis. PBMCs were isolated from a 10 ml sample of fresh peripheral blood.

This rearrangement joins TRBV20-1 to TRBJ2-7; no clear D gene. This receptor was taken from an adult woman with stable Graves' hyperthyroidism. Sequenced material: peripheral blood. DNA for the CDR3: TGCAGTGCTTCCCGACTTCGGAACGGCCCCTACGAGCAGTACTTC. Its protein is CSASRLRNGPYEQYF.